What follows are 6 T cell receptor beta chains derived from one specimen sequenced in a study of STAT5B mutations in CD4+ large granular lymphocyte leukemia. TCRdb's copy holds only in-frame clones and misses some; the assay was immunoSEQ multiplex PCR. The table records 30,000 to 40,000 clones, approximately 72% of them present only once. Sequences were obtained from CD4+ T cells from blood buffy coats. These receptors all come from a human donor in good health.

V gene TRBV6-5 combines with J gene TRBJ1-1; D gene unclear. The CDR3 sequence is 12 residues long. Germline CDR1 reads MNHEY; CDR2 reads SVGAGI. Trimming stripped 7 bases from V and 3 bases from J, with 9 bases between. Written as DNA, the CDR3 is TGTGCCAGCAAGGAAGGGCACACTGAAGCTTTCTTT. Encoded protein: CASKEGHTEAFF.

The chain has TRBV6-1 and TRBJ1-2, with 8 nucleotides matching TRBD1. Germline loops: CDR1 MNHNS, CDR2 SASEGT. The CDR3 contains 13 residues. Unmatched junction bases numbered 14, after V lost 10 bases and J lost 10 bases. CDR3 in amino acids: CATSPDRGGDYTF. The CDR3 DNA reads as TGTGCCACCTCCCCTGACAGGGGAGGAGACTACACCTTC.

This clone was seen just once. V usage is TRBV29-1 and J usage is TRBJ2-5; 7 nucleotides line up with TRBD1. The CDR3 has 13 amino acids. J gave up 2 bases and V 6 bases, and 6 bases lay outside the gene matches. Per the germline V gene, CDR1 is SQVTM and CDR2 is ANQGSEA. CDR3 sequence reads: CSVLDRIQETQYF. In DNA, the CDR3 is TGCAGCGTGCTGGACAGGATACAAGAGACCCAGTACTTC.

This chain links TRBV5-1 with TRBJ1-1; maybe TRBD1 (5 bases). Germline CDR1 SGHRS, CDR2 YFSETQ. There are 13 residues in the CDR3. Trimming cost V 2 bases and J 5 bases, with 10 bases left between them. The CDR3 DNA sequence: TGCGCCAGCAGCTTCGACAGACCTACTGAAGCTTTCTTT. Translated, it gives CASSFDRPTEAFF.

The chain is built from TRBV7-2 and TRBJ2-7; 14 bases map to TRBD2. Germline V gives CDR1 SGHTA, CDR2 FQGNSA. Losses at the gene ends were 4 bases for V and 5 bases for J; bases not matched to a gene: 4. This CDR3 spans 15 amino acids. As DNA, the CDR3 is TGTGCCAGCAGCTCCCGGGGACTAGCGGGAGACGAGCAGTACTTC. This translates into CASSSRGLAGDEQYF.

The V gene is TRBV11-2, the J gene TRBJ2-7; perhaps TRBD1 as D (6 bases). The CDR3 sequence is 13 residues long. Trimming removed 5 bases at V and 3 bases at J, with 11 bases between. The germline V gene encodes CDR1 SGHAT and CDR2 FQNNGV. For the CDR3, the DNA is TGTGCCAGCAGCGAGGACAGTAACTACGAGCAGTACTTC. This encodes CASSEDSNYEQYF.